Listed below are T cell receptor beta chains from one sample, sequenced in a study of molecular identifiers for immune sequencing clone quantification. TCRdb independently ran MiXCR on the PCR reads; one entry per CDR3 protein. The table records around 100,000 distinct CDR3 sequences, 30% to 45% of them present only once. The sample taken for sequencing was naive CD8+ T cells from blood, with Jurkat cell RNA spiked in. The source of these receptors is a human donor in good health. Some libraries in this study had Jurkat cell RNA spiked in. Each CDR3 is given without its conserved first and last residue.

v_call cdr3_aa
TRBV29-1 SVDDSGTFQY
TRBV15 ATSPDRGLLNEKLF
TRBV19 ASSNGNTEAF
TRBV7-6 ASSLEARVDEKLF
TRBV12-3/TRBV12-4 ASSRPLAEVEELF
TRBV2 VSRNRGQETLY
TRBV4-3 ASSQDSLAGRETQY
TRBV29-1 SVEDDWERH
TRBV6-2/TRBV6-3 ASSYSPGVEQY
TRBV7-9 ASSPTARTETQY
TRBV29-1 SATGTNYGYT
TRBV20-1 SASSYGQVRGTQY
TRBV6-2/TRBV6-3 ASSFRLRTGELF
TRBV7-2 GAGGLTGELF
TRBV2 ASAEGAGDHETQY
TRBV7-9 ASSFRPTGGNNEQF
TRBV29-1 SVPGLAGMF
TRBV11-1 ATTTDEDQETQY
TRBV25-1 ASSEWRQRNQETQY
TRBV28 ASSFVPGQGAEQY
TRBV28 ASTLTLASSGELF
TRBV28 ASAKWTLGSQH
TRBV7-8 ASSDENRRREQY